This T cell receptor (beta chain) derives from a study of shared clonotypes between healthy human individuals. Method: immunoSEQ multiplex PCR; TCRdb's copy keeps in-frame clones and lacks some. The table shows millions of clones, with approximately 95% occurring only once. Study-wide findings and caveats: Sharing across four donors was highest in naive CD4 (around 5%) and lowest in memory CD8 (around 0.4%). Generally, estimated richness proved larger in naive subsets than it did in memory subsets.

The count of this clone is one. Its antigen remains unidentified. The naive CD8 fraction comprised CD45RO-negative cells positively selected for CCR7 and excluded terminally differentiated effector memory CD45RA+ cells. Sequencing used naive CD8+ T cells sorted from blood. The clonotype was recovered from a man in his late teens or twenties in good health.

CDR3 amino acids: CASSLGAGVYNEQFF. CDR3 DNA sequence: TGTGCCAGCAGTTTGGGAGCGGGAGTCTACAATGAGCAGTTCTTC. The rearrangement uses TRBV27 and TRBJ2-1, with 8 nucleotides matching TRBD2. J gave up 3 bases and V 3 bases, and 4 bases lay outside the gene matches. Germline V lookup: CDR1 MNHEY, CDR2 SMNVEV (reference sequence). The CDR3 consists of 15 residues.